This T cell receptor beta chain is from a study of cytomegalovirus exposure and HLA in healthy donors. Whole-study context: From HLA-typed donors, an early data release held 70 million to 95 million unique TCRs.

PCR involved 60 Vbeta and 13 Jbeta primers. Measured with immunoSEQ multiplex PCR; TCRdb has only the in-frame clones, and not every one. The sample lists roughly 190,000 clones, around 78% occurring once. Sequenced material: PBMCs. This clonotype was obtained from a woman in her thirties in good health and CMV-seropositive.

The CDR3 reads CASSFGRNDGSPLHF. DNA of the CDR3: TGTGCCAGCAGCTTCGGCAGGAACGATGGTTCACCCCTCCACTTT. The J gene is TRBJ1-6, the V gene TRBV7-8, with D uncertain. Trimming pared 3 bases from V and 9 bases from J, leaving 15 bases between. Germline CDR1 reads SGHVS; CDR2 reads FQNEAQ. This CDR3 is built from 15 residues.